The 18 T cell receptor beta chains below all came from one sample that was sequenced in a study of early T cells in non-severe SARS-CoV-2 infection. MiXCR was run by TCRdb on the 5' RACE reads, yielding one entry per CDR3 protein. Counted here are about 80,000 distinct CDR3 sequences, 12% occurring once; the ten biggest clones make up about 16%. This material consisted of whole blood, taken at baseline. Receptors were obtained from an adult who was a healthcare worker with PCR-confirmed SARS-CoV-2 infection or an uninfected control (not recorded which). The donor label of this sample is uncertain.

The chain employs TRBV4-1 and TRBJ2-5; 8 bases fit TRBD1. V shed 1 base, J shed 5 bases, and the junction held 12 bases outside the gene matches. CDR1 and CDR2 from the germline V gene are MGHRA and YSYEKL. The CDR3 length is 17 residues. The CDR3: CASSQAGSTGAKETQYF. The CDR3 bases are TGCGCCAGCAGCCAAGCGGGGTCGACAGGGGCGAAGGAGACCCAGTACTTC.

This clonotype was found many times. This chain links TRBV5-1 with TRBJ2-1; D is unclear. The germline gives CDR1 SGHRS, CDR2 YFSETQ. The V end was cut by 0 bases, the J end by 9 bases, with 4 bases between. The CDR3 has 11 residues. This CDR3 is CASSLESEQFF. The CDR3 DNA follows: TGCGCCAGCAGCTTGGAGAGTGAGCAGTTCTTC. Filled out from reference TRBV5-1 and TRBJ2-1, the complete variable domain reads KAGVTQTPRYLIKTRGQQVTLSCSPISGHRSVSWYQQTPGQGLQFLFEYFSETQRNKGNFPGRFSGRQFSNSRSEMNVSTLELGDSALYLCASSLESEQFFGPGTRLTVL.

The CDR3 region has the DNA TGTGCCAGCAGCCAAGAAAGGGGGGTGAGGCAAGAGACCCAGTACTTC. This encodes CASSQERGVRQETQYF. The genes are TRBV14 and TRBJ2-5; the D gene could be TRBD1 or TRBD2 (6 bases each). Per germline, CDR1 SGHDN and CDR2 FVKESK. Trimming removed 0 bases at V and 2 bases at J, with 13 bases between. The CDR3 is 16 amino acids.

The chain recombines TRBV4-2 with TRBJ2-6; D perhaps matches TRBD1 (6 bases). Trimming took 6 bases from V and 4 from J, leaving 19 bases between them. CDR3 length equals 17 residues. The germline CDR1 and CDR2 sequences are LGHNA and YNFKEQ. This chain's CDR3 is CASRPTGSRAGANVLTF. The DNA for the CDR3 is TGTGCCAGCAGGCCTACAGGGAGCAGAGCGGGGGCCAACGTCCTGACTTTC.

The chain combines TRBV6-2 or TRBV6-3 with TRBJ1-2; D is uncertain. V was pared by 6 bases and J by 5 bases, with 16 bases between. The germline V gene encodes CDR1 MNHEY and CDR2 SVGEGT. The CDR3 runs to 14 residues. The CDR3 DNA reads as TGTGCCAGCAGCCTGGATACGAGAACATATGGCTACACCTTC. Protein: CASSLDTRTYGYTF.

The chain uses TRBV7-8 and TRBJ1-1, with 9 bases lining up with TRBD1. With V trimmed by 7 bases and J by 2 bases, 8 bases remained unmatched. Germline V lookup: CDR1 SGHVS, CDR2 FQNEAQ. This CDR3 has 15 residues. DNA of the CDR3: TGTGCCAGCAACACCCGGACAGGGGTAAACACTGAAGCTTTCTTT. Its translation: CASNTRTGVNTEAFF.

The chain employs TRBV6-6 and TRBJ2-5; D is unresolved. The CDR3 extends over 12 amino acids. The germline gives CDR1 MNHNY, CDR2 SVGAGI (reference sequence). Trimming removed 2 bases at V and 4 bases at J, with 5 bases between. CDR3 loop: CASSYAVETQYF. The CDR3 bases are TGTGCCAGCAGTTACGCAGTAGAGACCCAGTACTTC.

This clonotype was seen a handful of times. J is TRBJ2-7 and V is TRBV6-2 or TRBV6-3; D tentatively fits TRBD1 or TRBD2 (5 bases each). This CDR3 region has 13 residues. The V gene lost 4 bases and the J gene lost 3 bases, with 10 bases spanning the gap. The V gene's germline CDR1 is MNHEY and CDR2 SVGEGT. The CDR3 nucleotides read TGTGCCAGCAGTTCAGGGAGCGTCTACGAGCAGTACTTC. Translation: CASSSGSVYEQYF.

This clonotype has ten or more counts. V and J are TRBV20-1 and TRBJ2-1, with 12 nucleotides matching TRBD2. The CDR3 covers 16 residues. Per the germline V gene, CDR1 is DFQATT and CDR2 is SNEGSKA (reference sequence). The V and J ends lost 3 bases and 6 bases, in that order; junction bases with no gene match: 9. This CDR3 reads CSASGLAGGLSNEQFF. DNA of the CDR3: TGCAGTGCTAGTGGGCTAGCGGGGGGGCTATCCAATGAGCAGTTCTTC.

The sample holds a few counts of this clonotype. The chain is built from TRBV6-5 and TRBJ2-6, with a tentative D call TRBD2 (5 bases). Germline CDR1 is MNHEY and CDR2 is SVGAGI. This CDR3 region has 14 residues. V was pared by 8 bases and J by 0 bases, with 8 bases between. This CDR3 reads CASGELSGANVLTF. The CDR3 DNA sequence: TGTGCCAGCGGGGAGCTCTCTGGGGCCAACGTCCTGACTTTC.

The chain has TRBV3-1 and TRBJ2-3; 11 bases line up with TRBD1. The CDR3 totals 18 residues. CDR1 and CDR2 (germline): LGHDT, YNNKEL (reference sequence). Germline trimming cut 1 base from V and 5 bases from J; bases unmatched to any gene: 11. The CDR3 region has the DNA TGTGCCAGCAGCCAAGTCGGGAAAGGACAGGGGGCGGAAGATACGCAGTATTTT. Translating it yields CASSQVGKGQGAEDTQYF.

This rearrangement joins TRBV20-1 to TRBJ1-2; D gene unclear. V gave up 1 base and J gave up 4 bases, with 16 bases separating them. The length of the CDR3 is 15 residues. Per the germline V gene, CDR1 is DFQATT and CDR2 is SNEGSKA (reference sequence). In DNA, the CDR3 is TGCAGTGCTAGAGTCCCCCGGGAGATCTTCTATGGCTACACCTTC. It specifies CSARVPREIFYGYTF.

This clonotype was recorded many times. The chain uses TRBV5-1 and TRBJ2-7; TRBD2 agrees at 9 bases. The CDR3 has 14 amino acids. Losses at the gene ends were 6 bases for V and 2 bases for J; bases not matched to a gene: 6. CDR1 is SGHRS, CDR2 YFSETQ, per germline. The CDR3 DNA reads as TGCGCCAGCAAAGCGGGAGGAGGGCCCTACGAGCAGTACTTC. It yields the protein CASKAGGGPYEQYF.

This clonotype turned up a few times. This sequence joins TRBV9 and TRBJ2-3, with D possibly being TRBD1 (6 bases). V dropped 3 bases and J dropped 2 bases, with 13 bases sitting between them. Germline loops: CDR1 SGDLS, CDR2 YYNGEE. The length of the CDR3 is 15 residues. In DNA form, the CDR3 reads TGTGCCAGCAGCGGGGCAGGGGCCTCCACAGATACGCAGTATTTT. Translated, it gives CASSGAGASTDTQYF.

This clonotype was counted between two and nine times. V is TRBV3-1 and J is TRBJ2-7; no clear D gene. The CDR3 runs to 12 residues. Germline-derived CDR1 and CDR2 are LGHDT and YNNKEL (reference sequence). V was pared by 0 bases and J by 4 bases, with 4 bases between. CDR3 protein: CASSQDVYEQYF. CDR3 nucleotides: TGTGCCAGCAGCCAAGATGTGTACGAGCAGTACTTC.

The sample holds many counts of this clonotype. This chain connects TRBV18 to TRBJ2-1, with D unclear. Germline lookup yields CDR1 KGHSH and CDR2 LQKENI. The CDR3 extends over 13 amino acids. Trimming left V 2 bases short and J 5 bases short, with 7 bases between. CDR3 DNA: TGTGCCAGCTCACCAGGCCGTGACAATGAGCAGTTCTTC. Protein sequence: CASSPGRDNEQFF.

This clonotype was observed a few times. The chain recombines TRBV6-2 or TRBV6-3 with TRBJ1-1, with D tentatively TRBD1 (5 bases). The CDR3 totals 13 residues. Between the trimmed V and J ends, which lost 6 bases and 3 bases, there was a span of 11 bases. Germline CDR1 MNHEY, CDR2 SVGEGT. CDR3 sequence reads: CASRDVGDTEAFF. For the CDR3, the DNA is TGTGCCAGCAGGGACGTAGGGGACACTGAAGCTTTCTTT.

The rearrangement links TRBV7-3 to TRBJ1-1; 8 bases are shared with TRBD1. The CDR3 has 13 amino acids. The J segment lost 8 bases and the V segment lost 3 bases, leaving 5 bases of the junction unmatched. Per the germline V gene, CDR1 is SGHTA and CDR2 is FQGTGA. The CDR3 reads CASSLDRAAEAFF. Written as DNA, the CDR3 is TGTGCCAGCAGCTTGGACAGGGCTGCCGAAGCTTTCTTT.